A selection of T cell receptor beta chains follows, all from one sample in a study of blood T cell repertoires in COVID-19. Assay: immunoSEQ multiplex PCR; the TCRdb copy retains only in-frame clones and omits some. The sample has 150,000 to 200,000 clones, about 80% seen once. The sequencing sample was made of peripheral blood. The receptors were sampled from a human donor with acute or convalescent COVID-19. The donor label of this sample is uncertain. Each CDR3 is given with its conserved first and last residue. The D gene is left open where the match is weak. Where a row states a size, it is once, few, many or the class of an expanded clone; other rows omit it.

len,abundance,v_gene,j_gene,d_gene,CDR3aa,CDR3nt
15,.,TRBV28,TRBJ1-2,.,CASSLLGAGDYGYTF,TGTGCCAGCAGTTTACTTGGGGCGGGGGACTATGGCTACACCTTC
14,.,TRBV19,TRBJ1-2,.,CASSMEPTGGGYTF,TGTGCCAGTAGTATGGAGCCGACCGGGGGGGGCTACACCTTC
16,.,TRBV25-1,TRBJ2-7,TRBD1,CASSAVPGQGSYEQYF,TGTGCCAGCAGTGCCGTCCCGGGACAGGGTTCCTACGAGCAGTACTTC
15,.,TRBV5-1,TRBJ2-2,.,CASSLGGGNTGELFF,TGCGCCAGCAGCTTGGGAGGCGGGAACACCGGGGAGCTGTTTTTT
17,.,TRBV7-3,TRBJ2-2,TRBD2,CASSLRLAGGGTGELFF,TGTGCCAGCAGCTTAAGACTAGCGGGAGGCGGCACCGGGGAGCTGTTTTTT
16,.,TRBV5-4,TRBJ2-7,TRBD2,CASSPGATSGTYEQYF,TGTGCCAGCAGCCCCGGGGCGACTAGCGGGACCTACGAGCAGTACTTC
17,.,TRBV28,TRBJ2-2,.,CASSRPPGQWNTGELFF,TGTGCCAGCAGTCGACCCCCCGGACAGTGGAACACCGGGGAGCTGTTTTTT
15,few,TRBV5-4,TRBJ2-2,.,CASSYRDKDTGELFF,TGTGCCAGCAGCTACCGGGACAAAGACACCGGGGAGCTGTTTTTT
17,few,TRBV2,TRBJ1-3,TRBD1,CASSARTPGQGGNTIYF,TGTGCCAGCAGTGCCCGGACTCCGGGACAGGGTGGGAACACCATATATTTT
15,.,TRBV5-8,TRBJ2-5,TRBD2,CASSLLAGGPKTQYF,TGTGCCAGCAGCCTACTAGCGGGAGGGCCAAAGACCCAGTACTTC
15,.,TRBV2,TRBJ1-5,.,CASSERGYSNQPQHF,TGTGCCAGCAGTGAAAGGGGTTATAGCAATCAGCCCCAGCATTTT
15,.,TRBV30,TRBJ1-5,TRBD1,CAWSYGTGGNQPQHF,TGTGCCTGGAGTTACGGGACAGGGGGAAATCAGCCCCAGCATTTT
16,.,TRBV4-1,TRBJ2-7,.,CASSQGLTGLSYEQYF,TGCGCCAGCAGCCAAGGATTGACAGGCCTCTCCTACGAGCAGTACTTC
16,.,TRBV19,TRBJ1-1,.,CASSPGTPIRNTEAFF,TGTGCCAGTAGCCCCGGGACACCCATTAGGAACACTGAAGCTTTCTTT
14,.,TRBV27,TRBJ1-5,.,CASSYRDGDQPQHF,TGTGCCAGCAGTTACAGGGATGGAGATCAGCCCCAGCATTTT
14,.,TRBV6-2/TRBV6-3,TRBJ1-3,.,CASSGTHSGNTIYF,TGTGCCAGCAGTGGCACACACTCTGGAAACACCATATATTTT
16,.,TRBV19,TRBJ2-1,TRBD1,CASSDPGTASYNEQFF,TGTGCCAGTAGTGACCCCGGGACAGCCAGCTACAATGAGCAGTTCTTC
14,.,TRBV5-1,TRBJ1-1,.,CASSLGGLNTEAFF,TGCGCCAGCAGCCTCGGCGGTCTGAACACTGAAGCTTTCTTT
13,.,TRBV5-4,TRBJ2-5,.,CASSLGRGETQYF,TGTGCCAGCAGCTTAGGTAGAGGAGAGACCCAGTACTTC
12,.,TRBV12-3/TRBV12-4,TRBJ1-2,.,CATSGDGYGYTF,TGTGCCACCTCAGGGGATGGCTACGGCTACACCTTC
16,.,TRBV19,TRBJ1-1,TRBD1,CASSKGTGGANTEAFF,TGTGCCAGTAGTAAGGGGACAGGGGGCGCGAACACTGAAGCTTTCTTT
14,.,TRBV30,TRBJ1-3,.,CAWSVEGGGNTIYF,TGTGCCTGGAGTGTCGAGGGGGGGGGAAACACCATATATTTT
15,.,TRBV7-8,TRBJ2-3,TRBD2,CASSFGTSNTDTQYF,TGTGCCAGCAGCTTTGGGACTAGCAACACAGATACGCAGTATTTT
15,.,TRBV10-2,TRBJ2-3,.,CASSGPFGGTDTQYF,TGCGCCAGCAGTGGCCCGTTCGGCGGGACAGATACGCAGTATTTT